The clone carrying this T cell receptor (beta chain) was recorded at least ten times. Its specificity is not known. J lost 3 bases, V lost 6 bases, and 6 bases had no gene match. Germline-derived CDR1 and CDR2 are KGHDR and SFDVKD. The CDR3 contains 14 residues. Thyroid surgery was performed in patients who had received no treatment beforehand. These data are taken from a study of metastatic and nonmetastatic thyroid tumors. Whole-study context: Repertoires from malignant and benign thyroid patients were compared across blood and tumor or nodule tissue.

Study-level points and caveats: Reportedly, malignant thyroid tumors had significantly higher TCR beta diversity than benign nodules, in blood and tumor.

MiXCR reprocessed the PCR reads for TCRdb. Among about 37,000 clones listed, roughly 13% were seen once. What was sequenced was blood. The chain recombines TRBV24-1 with TRBJ2-5; 7 bases align to TRBD2. This TCR derives from a female donor with papillary thyroid cancer or a benign thyroid nodule (not recorded which). Some clones in this sample may be carry-over from other donors' samples. Here the CDR3 DNA reads TGTGCCACCAGTTGGGGAGGGAGAGAAGAGACCCAGTACTTC. Translating gives CATSWGGREETQYF.